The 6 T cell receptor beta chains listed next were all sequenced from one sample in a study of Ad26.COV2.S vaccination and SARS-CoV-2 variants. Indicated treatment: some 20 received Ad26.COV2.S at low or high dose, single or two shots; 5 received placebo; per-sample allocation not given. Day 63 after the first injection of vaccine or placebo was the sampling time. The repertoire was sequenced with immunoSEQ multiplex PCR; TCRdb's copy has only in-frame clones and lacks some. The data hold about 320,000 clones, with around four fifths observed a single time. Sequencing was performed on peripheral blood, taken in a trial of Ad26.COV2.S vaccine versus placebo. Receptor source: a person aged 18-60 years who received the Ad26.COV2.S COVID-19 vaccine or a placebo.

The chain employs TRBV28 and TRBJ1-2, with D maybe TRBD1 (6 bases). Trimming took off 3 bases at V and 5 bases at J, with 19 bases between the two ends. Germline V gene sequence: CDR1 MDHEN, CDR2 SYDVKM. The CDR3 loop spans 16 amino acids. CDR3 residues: CASSFFGTGFDYGYTF. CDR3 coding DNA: TGTGCCAGCAGTTTTTTTGGAACAGGGTTTGATTATGGCTACACCTTC.

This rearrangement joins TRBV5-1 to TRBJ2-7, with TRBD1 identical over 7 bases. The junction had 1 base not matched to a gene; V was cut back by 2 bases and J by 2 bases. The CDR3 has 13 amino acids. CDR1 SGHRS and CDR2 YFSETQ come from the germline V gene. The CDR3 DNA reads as TGCGCCAGCAGCTTAACAGGGGCCTACGAGCAGTACTTC. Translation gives CASSLTGAYEQYF.

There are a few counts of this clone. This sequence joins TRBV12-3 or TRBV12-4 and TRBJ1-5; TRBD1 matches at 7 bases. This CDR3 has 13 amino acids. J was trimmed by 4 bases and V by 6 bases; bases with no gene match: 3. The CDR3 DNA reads TGTGCCAGCAGCCTGGGACAGAATCAGCCCCAGCATTTT. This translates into CASSLGQNQPQHF.

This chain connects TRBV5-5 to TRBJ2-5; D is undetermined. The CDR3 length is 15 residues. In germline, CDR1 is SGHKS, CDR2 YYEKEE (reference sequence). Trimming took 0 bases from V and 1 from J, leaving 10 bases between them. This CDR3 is CASSLVGPLQETQYF. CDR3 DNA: TGTGCCAGCAGCTTGGTCGGGCCACTCCAAGAGACCCAGTACTTC.

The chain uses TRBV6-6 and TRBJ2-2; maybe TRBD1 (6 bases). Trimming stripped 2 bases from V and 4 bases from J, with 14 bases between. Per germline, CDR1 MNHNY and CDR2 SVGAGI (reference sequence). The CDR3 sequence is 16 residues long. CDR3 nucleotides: TGTGCCAGCAGTTACCCGGGACACGGCTTCACCGGGGAGCTGTTTTTT. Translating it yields CASSYPGHGFTGELFF.

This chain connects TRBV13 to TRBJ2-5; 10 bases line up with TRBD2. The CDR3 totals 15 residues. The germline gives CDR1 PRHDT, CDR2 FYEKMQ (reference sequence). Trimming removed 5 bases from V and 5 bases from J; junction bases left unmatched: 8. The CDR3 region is CASSRAGGPGETQYF. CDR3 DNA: TGTGCCAGCAGCCGAGCGGGGGGGCCTGGGGAGACCCAGTACTTC.